This T cell receptor (beta chain) was observed in a study of Graves' ophthalmopathy and Graves' hyperthyroidism. Study results and caveats: Ophthalmopathy progression was predicted by the model at 60% to 71% sensitivity and 72% to 75% specificity. Ophthalmopathy could be told apart from stable hyperthyroidism by a 13-signature model (around 88% sensitivity, around 79% specificity).

This clonotype was observed many times. No antigen is known for it. The CDR3 loop spans 13 amino acids. The V end was cut by 3 bases, the J end by 5 bases, with 7 bases between. Amplified TCR beta CDR3 regions were obtained using RNA transcripts as template. The authors performed first-round RT-PCR with HTBI primers and then a second-round multiplex PCR. TCRdb re-called the multiplex PCR reads through MiXCR, storing one row per CDR3 protein. The data show roughly 400,000 distinct CDR3 sequences, with roughly 18% seen just once and around 1.4% held by the top ten. The authors isolated PBMCs from around 10 ml of fresh peripheral blood.

The origin of this receptor is a woman aged 18-30 years with Graves' ophthalmopathy. The specimen sequenced was peripheral blood. The V call is TRBV12-3 or TRBV12-4, the J call TRBJ2-2; tentatively, D is TRBD1 (5 bases). The CDR3 reads CASSFKGTGELFF. For the CDR3, the DNA is TGTGCCAGCAGTTTCAAGGGGACCGGGGAGCTGTTTTTT.